Given below is one TCR beta chain in context. In the authors' workflow: Reference gene primer amplification gave estimated nucleated cell counts. Produced via immunoSEQ multiplex PCR; TCRdb's table is partial and in-frame only. V and J calls and clone size are those listed in that table; D and trimming were worked out from the DNA. Of 200,000 to 250,000 clones in the sample, approximately 79% are singletons; the top ten hold around 4.1%. These data originate in a study of blood T cell repertoires in COVID-19. For the study at large: Acute-phase and convalescent COVID-19 samples originated in the United States, Italy and Spain.

With 2 bases clipped from V and 8 bases from J, the junction kept 10 bases outside the gene matches. The CDR3 consists of 15 residues. CDR1 and CDR2 from the germline V gene are ENHRY and SYGVKD. The TCR sequence derives from a middle-aged woman with active or convalescent COVID-19. The sequenced sample consisted of peripheral blood. This sequence joins TRBV10-3 and TRBJ2-7, with 9 bases identical to TRBD1. This CDR3 reads CAISEGTGSLVQQYV. The CDR3 coding sequence is TGTGCCATCAGTGAGGGGACAGGGTCCTTAGTCCAGCAGTACGTC.